Below, 32 T cell receptor beta chains from the same sample are listed, as sequenced in a study of T cell responses to AZD1222 COVID-19 vaccine. Measured with immunoSEQ multiplex PCR; TCRdb has only the in-frame clones, and not every one. The table shows approximately 160,000 clones, with 91% occurring only once. The sample consisted of peripheral blood, taken on day 0 of AZD1222 vaccination. Every receptor here comes from an adult in good health.

This clone turned up a few times. For the CDR3, the DNA is TGTGCCAGCAGTGAAGCGAGCGGACTAGCGGTTAGGTACTTC. Translation: CASSEASGLAVRYF. This chain uses TRBV6-1 with TRBJ2-7, with 10 bases lining up with TRBD2. The CDR3 spans 14 residues. J gave up 12 bases and V 0 bases, and 8 bases lay outside the gene matches. Germline assignment: CDR1 MNHNS and CDR2 SASEGT.

The chain uses TRBV6-4 and TRBJ2-7, with TRBD1 as a possible D gene (5 bases). CDR1 is MRHNA, CDR2 SNTAGT, per germline. V dropped 9 bases and J dropped 1 base, with 19 bases sitting between them. CDR3 size: 15 residues. The DNA for the CDR3 is TGTGCCAGTTCTCGAATTGGACACCGATCCTACGAGCAGTACTTC. It codes for CASSRIGHRSYEQYF.

The chain recombines TRBV12-3 or TRBV12-4 with TRBJ1-1, with no clear D. The CDR3 is 12 residues long. Trimming removed 3 bases at V and 3 bases at J, with 5 bases between. The CDR3 DNA reads as TGTGCCAGCAGTTTTGGTTACACTGAAGCTTTCTTT. Its protein product is CASSFGYTEAFF.

This chain links TRBV28 with TRBJ1-6; 7 nucleotides match TRBD1. Germline CDR1 and CDR2: MDHEN and SYDVKM. The CDR3 totals 16 residues. V was clipped by 3 bases and J by 7 bases; unmatched bases: 9. CDR3 in DNA: TGTGCCAGCAGTTTCTTTAGGCCAGGGGGAAATTCACCCCTCCACTTT. It yields the protein CASSFFRPGGNSPLHF.

The V call is TRBV18, the J call TRBJ2-7; 11 nucleotides agree with TRBD1. This CDR3 region has 16 residues. The germline gives CDR1 KGHSH, CDR2 LQKENI. Trimming at V came to 4 bases and at J to 1 base, leaving 6 bases not matched to a gene. In nucleotides, the CDR3 is TGTGCCAGCTCACATTATGGGACAGGGGGATCCTACGAGCAGTACTTC. Protein sequence: CASSHYGTGGSYEQYF.

CDR3 amino acids: CATSRKAGGASPGELFF. DNA of the CDR3: TGTGCCACCAGCCGGAAGGCCGGAGGGGCGAGCCCCGGGGAGCTGTTTTTT. The V and J genes are TRBV15 and TRBJ2-2; weak D call: TRBD2 (6 bases). Germline V lookup: CDR1 LNHNV, CDR2 YYDKDF (reference sequence). The CDR3 is 17 amino acids. V was trimmed by 5 bases and J by 6 bases, leaving 22 bases between them.

The chain carries TRBV24-1 and TRBJ2-1; D gene ambiguous. The CDR3 has 15 amino acids. V lost 6 bases, J lost 1 base, and 12 bases lay in between. Germline assignment: CDR1 KGHDR and CDR2 SFDVKD. The CDR3 reads CATSPRTPSYNEQFF. The DNA for the CDR3 is TGTGCCACCAGTCCACGGACCCCTTCCTACAATGAGCAGTTCTTC.

The chain joins TRBV6-5 to TRBJ2-3, with unresolved D. Trimming removed 5 bases at V and 1 base at J, with 7 bases between. The V gene's germline CDR1 is MNHEY and CDR2 SVGAGI. The CDR3 spans 13 residues. As DNA, the CDR3 is TGTGCCAGCAGTCAGGCAGGCACAGATACGCAGTATTTT. Amino acid sequence: CASSQAGTDTQYF.

This rearrangement joins TRBV5-1 to TRBJ1-4, with D possibly being TRBD1 (6 bases). CDR3 length: 15 residues. The germline gives CDR1 SGHRS, CDR2 YFSETQ. With 3 bases removed from V and 8 bases from J, the gap between germline ends came to 17 bases. The CDR3 protein is CASSSGGRSGEKLFF. The CDR3 nucleotides read TGCGCCAGCAGCTCCGGGGGGCGTAGTGGAGAAAAACTGTTTTTT.

The chain uses TRBV19 and TRBJ1-1, with D perhaps TRBD1 (6 bases). The CDR3 is 13 residues long. CDR1 and CDR2 (germline): LNHDA, SQIVND (reference sequence). V dropped 7 bases and J dropped 3 bases, with 12 bases sitting between them. The CDR3 loop reads CASNEGDYTEAFF. The CDR3, as DNA: TGTGCCAGTAACGAGGGGGATTACACTGAAGCTTTCTTT.

The count of this clone is one. V and J are TRBV7-8 and TRBJ1-3, with 9 bases aligning to TRBD1. CDR3 length: 14 residues. J gave up 5 bases and V 4 bases, and 3 bases lay outside the gene matches. CDR1 is SGHVS, CDR2 FQNEAQ, per germline. CDR3 loop: CASSSTGGRNTIYF. The CDR3 nucleotides read TGTGCCAGCAGCTCGACAGGGGGACGAAACACCATATATTTT.

This clone was recorded once. The chain combines TRBV28 with TRBJ1-5; no reliable D call. The CDR3 spans 15 residues. V was trimmed by 4 bases and J by 1 base, leaving 11 bases between them. Germline lookup yields CDR1 MDHEN and CDR2 SYDVKM. This CDR3 reads CASSYPAGSNQPQHF. CDR3 sequence (DNA): TGTGCCAGCAGTTACCCCGCTGGAAGCAATCAGCCCCAGCATTTT.

The chain couples TRBV29-1 to TRBJ1-1; 8 nucleotides agree with TRBD1. CDR3 size: 14 residues. The trim removed 7 bases at V and 2 bases at J, leaving 9 bases unmatched. Germline CDR1 is SQVTM and CDR2 is ANQGSEA. The CDR3 nucleotides are TGCAGCGCAGACAGGGGCCCCACTAACACTGAAGCTTTCTTT. This codes for CSADRGPTNTEAFF.

The chain employs TRBV13 and TRBJ2-4; D is ambiguous. The CDR3 is made up of 13 amino acids. Germline CDR1 PRHDT, CDR2 FYEKMQ (reference sequence). The V and J ends lost 3 bases and 0 bases respectively, with 3 bases between them. Here the CDR3 DNA reads TGTGCCAGCAGCTTCGGAGCCAAAAACATTCAGTACTTC. Translating it yields CASSFGAKNIQYF.

Only a few counts were recorded for this clone. V gene TRBV2 combines with J gene TRBJ1-1; weak D call: TRBD1 (5 bases). Germline V lookup: CDR1 SNHLY, CDR2 FYNNEI. The CDR3 runs 11 residues. Trimming shortened V by 8 bases and J by 5 bases, and 9 bases separated the two germline ends. This chain's CDR3 is CASGQGTEAFF. The CDR3 DNA follows: TGTGCCAGCGGTCAGGGAACTGAAGCTTTCTTT.

J is TRBJ2-7 and V is TRBV29-1, with TRBD1 identical over 9 bases. V dropped 5 bases and J dropped 6; count of bases not matched to a gene: 8. The CDR3 runs 13 residues. Germline assignment: CDR1 SQVTM and CDR2 ANQGSEA. CDR3 nucleotide sequence: TGCAGCGTTCTGACAGGGGGGAATGGCGAGCAGTACTTC. Protein: CSVLTGGNGEQYF.

The chain is built from TRBV7-3 and TRBJ1-1, with D possibly being TRBD1 (6 bases). Germline V gives CDR1 SGHTA, CDR2 FQGTGA. Trimming took off 5 bases at V and 1 base at J, with 14 bases between the two ends. The CDR3 loop spans 15 amino acids. This CDR3 reads CASSQGQGRNTEAFF. Here the CDR3 DNA reads TGTGCCAGCAGCCAAGGCCAGGGGAGGAACACTGAAGCTTTCTTT.

This clone was observed a single time. This chain joins TRBV9 and TRBJ1-1; D gene unclear. This CDR3 has 14 amino acids. Germline-derived CDR1 and CDR2 are SGDLS and YYNGEE. The ends were cut back, 0 bases at V and 4 bases at J, with 10 bases in the middle. The DNA of the CDR3 is TGTGCCAGCAGCGTAGACAGCCAGAGCACTGAAGCTTTCTTT. This gives the protein CASSVDSQSTEAFF.

This chain uses TRBV7-9 with TRBJ1-1, with D hard to call. Germline CDR1 and CDR2: SEHNR and FQNEAQ (reference sequence). The CDR3 has 12 residues. V lost 5 bases and J lost 10, with 14 bases in between. DNA for the CDR3: TGTGCCAGCAGCCCTTCCGGAGATTTAGCTTTCTTT. Its translation: CASSPSGDLAFF.

The chain employs TRBV12-5 and TRBJ2-2; no reliable D call. Germline V gene data show CDR1 as LGHNT and CDR2 as FRNRAP. The CDR3 has 12 amino acids. Trimming removed 2 bases from V and 8 bases from J, with 6 bases in between. CDR3 nucleotide sequence: TGTGCTAGTGGTTTGTCTAGAGGGGAGCTGTTTTTT. It yields the protein CASGLSRGELFF.

CDR3 protein: CASSVGGTVTEAFF. CDR3 bases: TGTGCCAGCAGCGTAGGAGGGACAGTCACTGAAGCTTTCTTT. This chain connects TRBV9 to TRBJ1-1, with 7 bases matching TRBD1. Germline values: CDR1 SGDLS, CDR2 YYNGEE. V dropped 0 bases and J dropped 4; count of bases not matched to a gene: 3. The CDR3 runs to 14 residues. The full variable domain, rest sourced from reference TRBV9 and TRBJ1-1, is DSGVTQTPKHLITATGQRVTLRCSPRSGDLSVYWYQQSLDQGLQFLIQYYNGEERAKGNILERFSAQQFPDLHSELNLSSLELGDSALYFCASSVGGTVTEAFFGQGTRLTVV.

J is TRBJ1-3 and V is TRBV30, with 8 bases lining up with TRBD1. The CDR3 has 15 amino acids. Unmatched junction bases numbered 7, after V lost 2 bases and J lost 4 bases. CDR1 is GTSNPN and CDR2 is SVGIG in the germline V gene (reference sequence). CDR3: CAWSTRAGGGNTIYF. The CDR3, as DNA: TGTGCCTGGAGTACGAGGGCAGGGGGCGGAAACACCATATATTTT. Full variable domain (missing parts from reference TRBV30 and TRBJ1-3): SQTIHQWPATLVQPVGSPLSLECTVEGTSNPNLYWYRQAAGRGLQLLFYSVGIGQISSEVPQNLSASRPQDRQFILSSKKLLLSDSGFYLCAWSTRAGGGNTIYFGEGSWLTVV.

The CDR3 reads CASSGAREGRNEQFF. The CDR3, as DNA: TGCGCCAGCAGTGGCGCGCGGGAGGGCCGTAATGAGCAGTTCTTC. This chain joins TRBV10-1 and TRBJ2-1, with TRBD2 identical over 9 bases. CDR1 and CDR2 from the germline V gene are WNHNN and SYGVQD (reference sequence). The CDR3 contains 15 residues. The V and J ends lost 4 bases and 7 bases, in that order; junction bases with no gene match: 8.

The chain links TRBV6-5 to TRBJ2-1; D may be TRBD1 or TRBD2 (6 bases each). The CDR3 spans 14 residues. Germline lookup yields CDR1 MNHEY and CDR2 SVGAGI. The germline V and J ends were trimmed by 6 bases and 7 bases, with 16 bases remaining between them. CDR3 coding DNA: TGTGCCAGCAGCCCCGGGGGCTGGACGAATGAGCAGTTCTTC. Translated: CASSPGGWTNEQFF.

The V and J genes are TRBV5-3 and TRBJ1-4, with 7 bases lining up with TRBD1. TRBV5-3 is labeled an ORF, and its function is uncertain. The V gene end was trimmed by 0 bases and the J gene end by 8 bases; junction bases not matched to a gene: 10. The CDR3 spans 16 residues. The CDR3 region is CARSLALVRGWEKLFF. CDR3 DNA: TGTGCCAGAAGCTTGGCCTTAGTCAGGGGGTGGGAAAAACTGTTTTTT.

CDR3 coding DNA: TGTGCCAGTAGTATAGGGGGTTCACCCCTCCACTTT. Amino acids: CASSIGGSPLHF. The V call is TRBV19, the J call TRBJ1-6, with no clear D. The CDR3 contains 12 residues. CDR1 is LNHDA and CDR2 is SQIVND in the germline V gene (reference sequence). Deletions cut 1 base from V and 9 bases from J, with 4 bases between.

The V call is TRBV2, the J call TRBJ1-3, with D hard to call. The V gene's germline CDR1 is SNHLY and CDR2 FYNNEI. This CDR3 has 16 amino acids. V was shortened by 6 bases and J by 0 bases, with 15 bases between the two germline ends. In DNA, the CDR3 is TGTGCCAGCAGCCCTGGCGCCTCTTTCTCTGGAAACACCATATATTTT. Its translation: CASSPGASFSGNTIYF.

V is TRBV5-1 and J is TRBJ1-6; D gene uncertain. The CDR3 extends over 16 amino acids. Trimming took 4 bases from V and 2 from J, leaving 13 bases between them. Germline CDR1 and CDR2: SGHRS and YFSETQ. CDR3 nucleotides: TGCGCCAGCAGCGCAGGACCGACCACCTATAATTCACCCCTCCACTTT. The encoded protein is CASSAGPTTYNSPLHF.

This sequence joins TRBV2 and TRBJ1-4, with D perhaps matching TRBD1 (6 bases). The CDR3 contains 13 residues. V shed 5 bases and J shed 7 bases, with 11 bases lying between them. Germline CDR1 reads SNHLY; CDR2 reads FYNNEI. The CDR3 DNA sequence: TGTGCCAGCAGTCGGGGGCGGAGTGAAAAACTGTTTTTT. The encoded protein is CASSRGRSEKLFF.

This chain joins TRBV28 and TRBJ1-1; 7 bases align to TRBD1. The CDR3 length is 12 residues. Trimming removed 6 bases from V and 10 bases from J; junction bases left unmatched: 8. In germline, CDR1 is MDHEN, CDR2 SYDVKM. This CDR3 is CASSPRQGGAFF. The CDR3 region has the DNA TGTGCCAGCAGCCCTAGACAGGGAGGAGCTTTCTTT.

The V and J genes are TRBV11-2 and TRBJ1-1; 8 bases match TRBD1. The CDR3 is made up of 14 amino acids. V trimming: 5 bases; J trimming: 6 bases; junction bases outside the gene matches: 8. Germline V gene lookup returns CDR1 SGHAT and CDR2 FQNNGV. The CDR3 DNA is TGTGCCAGCAGCCAGGGGGCCAGGGCCCCTGAAGCTTTCTTT. This codes for CASSQGARAPEAFF.

The rearrangement uses TRBV19 and TRBJ1-2; D possibly corresponds to TRBD1 (6 bases). The CDR3 length is 14 residues. Germline-derived CDR1 and CDR2 are LNHDA and SQIVND (reference sequence). The V and J ends lost 5 bases and 4 bases respectively, with 14 bases between them. The CDR3 DNA reads as TGTGCCAGTAGTCGGGACACCCCCCTCTATGGCTACACCTTC. It translates to CASSRDTPLYGYTF.